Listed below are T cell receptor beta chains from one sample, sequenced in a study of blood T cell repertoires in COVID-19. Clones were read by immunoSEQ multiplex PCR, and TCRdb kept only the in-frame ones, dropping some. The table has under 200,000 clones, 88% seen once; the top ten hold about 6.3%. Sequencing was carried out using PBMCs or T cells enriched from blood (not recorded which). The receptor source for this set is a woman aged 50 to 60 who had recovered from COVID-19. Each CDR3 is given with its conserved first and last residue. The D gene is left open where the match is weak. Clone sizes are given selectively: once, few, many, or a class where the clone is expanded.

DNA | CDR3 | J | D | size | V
TGTGCCAGCAGGAGCCCTAAACTAGCGGGGCCCTACAATGAGCAGTTCTTC | CASRSPKLAGPYNEQFF | TRBJ2-1 | TRBD2 | NA | TRBV2
TGTGCCAGCAGCCTGGACAGGGGGAATTCACCCCTCCACTTT | CASSLDRGNSPLHF | TRBJ1-6 | TRBD1 | NA | TRBV16
TGTGCCAGCAGCACCACCCAGGGGGTGGAGACCCAGTACTTC | CASSTTQGVETQYF | TRBJ2-5 | TRBD1 | NA | TRBV11-3
TGTGCCAGCAGCTTAGACACAGGATATTCACCCCTCCACTTT | CASSLDTGYSPLHF | TRBJ1-6 | NA | NA | TRBV7-3
TGCGCCAGCAGCTTGGACTCGCCTAGCAATCAGCCCCAGCATTTT | CASSLDSPSNQPQHF | TRBJ1-5 | NA | NA | TRBV5-1
TGCGCCAGCAGCCACGCGAAGTCGAACACCGGGGAGCTGTTTTTT | CASSHAKSNTGELFF | TRBJ2-2 | NA | NA | TRBV4-1
TGTGCCAGCAGTTATTGGGGGGGTCAGCCCCAGCATTTT | CASSYWGGQPQHF | TRBJ1-5 | NA | NA | TRBV6-2/TRBV6-3
TGTGCCAGCAGTGGACAGGGGGAGTTTTACTATGGCTACACCTTC | CASSGQGEFYYGYTF | TRBJ1-2 | TRBD1 | NA | TRBV2
TGTGCCAGCAGTTCAGCGGGGGGGCCGAATGAGCAGTTCTTC | CASSSAGGPNEQFF | TRBJ2-1 | TRBD2 | NA | TRBV11-2
TGTGCCACCAGCAGAGGAAACACAGGGGCTGGTCAGCCCCAGCATTTT | CATSRGNTGAGQPQHF | TRBJ1-5 | TRBD1 | NA | TRBV15
TGTGCCAGAGCACAGGGGGTATTTTCGTACGAGCAGTACTTC | CARAQGVFSYEQYF | TRBJ2-7 | TRBD1 | NA | TRBV24-1
TGTGCCAGCGGCGGCATCGGGACAGGGTTCGGCTACACCTTC | CASGGIGTGFGYTF | TRBJ1-2 | TRBD1 | NA | TRBV7-9
TGTGCCAGCAGTTACGGTGGGGGGGCTTCTGAGCAGTTCTTC | CASSYGGGASEQFF | TRBJ2-1 | NA | NA | TRBV6-2/TRBV6-3
TGTGCCAGTAGTGCCCCAGGACAGATACACTATGGCTACACCTTC | CASSAPGQIHYGYTF | TRBJ1-2 | NA | NA | TRBV19
TGTGCCAGCAGCCAACTCCGGACAGGGAGAGGGAACGAGCAGTACTTC | CASSQLRTGRGNEQYF | TRBJ2-7 | TRBD1 | NA | TRBV11-2
TGTGCCAGTAGGGTAGCTAGCGGGGGGGCCACCTCCTACAATGAGCAGTTCTTC | CASRVASGGATSYNEQFF | TRBJ2-1 | TRBD2 | NA | TRBV19
TGTGCCAGCAGCCGGACAGATTCACCCCTCCACTTT | CASSRTDSPLHF | TRBJ1-6 | NA | few | TRBV7-9
TGTGCCAGCAGGCAGGCGCAGACCGAGCAGTACTTC | CASRQAQTEQYF | TRBJ2-7 | NA | few | TRBV3-1/TRBV3-2
TGTGCCGTCCACAGGGGGAGCAGGGAGGACACAGATACGCAGTATTTT | CAVHRGSREDTDTQYF | TRBJ2-3 | TRBD1 | NA | TRBV7-9
TGTGCCAGTTTAACAGGGACAACTGGAAACACCATATATTTT | CASLTGTTGNTIYF | TRBJ1-3 | NA | NA | TRBV19
TGTGCCAGCAGCTCGGGACAGGGTACCGGGGAGCTGTTTTTT | CASSSGQGTGELFF | TRBJ2-2 | TRBD1 | NA | TRBV11-3
TGTGCCAGCAGCCTACTGGGGGGACACGAGCAGTACTTC | CASSLLGGHEQYF | TRBJ2-7 | NA | NA | TRBV7-3
TGTGCTAGTGGTACGGACAGGGGGCGAGGGCATTTCTTC | CASGTDRGRGHFF | TRBJ1-2 | TRBD1 | NA | TRBV12-5
TGTGCCAGCAGCCAGGGACAGGGAACCGCCTATGGCTACACCTTC | CASSQGQGTAYGYTF | TRBJ1-2 | TRBD1 | NA | TRBV7-3
TGTGCCAGCAGCCTTAGCGGGGGGGCCACCGGGGAGCTGTTTTTT | CASSLSGGATGELFF | TRBJ2-2 | TRBD2 | few | TRBV6-2/TRBV6-3
TGTGCCAGCAGCTTATACATAGCGGGGAACTACAATGAGCAGTTCTTC | CASSLYIAGNYNEQFF | TRBJ2-1 | TRBD2 | NA | TRBV7-2
TGTGCCAGCAGTTACCCAGGGGGGAACCAGCCCCAGCATTTT | CASSYPGGNQPQHF | TRBJ1-5 | TRBD1 | NA | TRBV6-5
TGCAGCTCTGGGGGGGGAAGGACTGAAGCTTTCTTT | CSSGGGRTEAFF | TRBJ1-1 | NA | NA | TRBV29-1
TGTGCCAGCAGCCTCGGTAAGGGGACAGGTTTGGGGGATGAGCAGTTCTTC | CASSLGKGTGLGDEQFF | TRBJ2-1 | TRBD1 | NA | TRBV7-2
TGTGCCAGCAGCTTGAGGGTACAGGCAGATCAAGAGACCCAGTACTTC | CASSLRVQADQETQYF | TRBJ2-5 | NA | NA | TRBV5-4
TGTGCCAGCAGCCTGAGGAACACCGGGGAGCTGTTTTTT | CASSLRNTGELFF | TRBJ2-2 | NA | NA | TRBV7-9
TGTGCCAGCTCACCACTGGAGGCCCTGAACACTGAAGCTTTCTTT | CASSPLEALNTEAFF | TRBJ1-1 | NA | NA | TRBV18
TGTGCCAGCAGCTTGGGGGGGACAACCAAAGAGACCCAGTACTTC | CASSLGGTTKETQYF | TRBJ2-5 | NA | once | TRBV5-4
TGTGCCAGCAGCTTAAGTGGAGGGTTGGTCTCCGGGGAGCTGTTTTTT | CASSLSGGLVSGELFF | TRBJ2-2 | NA | NA | TRBV7-3
TGTGCCAGCAGCAAAAGACAGACGCGAGGCCAAGAGACCCAGTACTTC | CASSKRQTRGQETQYF | TRBJ2-5 | NA | NA | TRBV11-3
TGTGCCAGCAGTGACTCTCAGGGATATAATTCACCCCTCCACTTT | CASSDSQGYNSPLHF | TRBJ1-6 | NA | NA | TRBV6-4
TGTGCCAGCAGCCCTCCCGACAGGCAAGAGACCCAGTACTTC | CASSPPDRQETQYF | TRBJ2-5 | NA | NA | TRBV7-9
TGTGCCATCCGACAGGGGTATCAGGCTGAAGCTTTCTTT | CAIRQGYQAEAFF | TRBJ1-1 | TRBD1 | NA | TRBV10-3
TGTGCCAGCAGCGTAGGTGAGGGACTCTTGTATGGCTACACCTTC | CASSVGEGLLYGYTF | TRBJ1-2 | NA | few | TRBV9
TGTGCCAGCAGTTTCTCTCAAGGGGGCGAGCAGTACTTC | CASSFSQGGEQYF | TRBJ2-7 | NA | NA | TRBV7-3
TGCGCCAGCAGCTTGGCCGGGGAGCCCCCCCAAGAGACCCAGTACTTC | CASSLAGEPPQETQYF | TRBJ2-5 | NA | NA | TRBV5-1
TGTGCCACCCAAAGGGGGGGAGGCTCCTACGAGCAGTACTTC | CATQRGGGSYEQYF | TRBJ2-7 | NA | NA | TRBV30
TGTGCCTGGAGTGTGGGGGGACGAAATAGCAATCAGCCCCAGCATTTT | CAWSVGGRNSNQPQHF | TRBJ1-5 | NA | NA | TRBV30
TGTGCCAGCAGCCCGCATGGACTAGCGGGGGCCAGGGTCACAGATACGCAGTATTTT | CASSPHGLAGARVTDTQYF | TRBJ2-3 | TRBD2 | NA | TRBV11-2
TGTGCCAGCAGCTTGAACACAGGGAACGAAAAACTGTTTTTT | CASSLNTGNEKLFF | TRBJ1-4 | NA | NA | TRBV7-2
TGCGCCAGCAGCCAGGGACAAGACTTCACAGATACGCAGTATTTT | CASSQGQDFTDTQYF | TRBJ2-3 | NA | NA | TRBV4-3
TGCGCCAGCAGCGCCGGACTAGGGTCAGATACGCAGTATTTT | CASSAGLGSDTQYF | TRBJ2-3 | TRBD2 | NA | TRBV5-1
TGTGCCAGCATAAGGACAGAGGGGTACGAGCAGTACTTC | CASIRTEGYEQYF | TRBJ2-7 | NA | NA | TRBV7-9
TGTGCCACCAGTCCCTCCCGGGGCAATGAGCAGTTCTTC | CATSPSRGNEQFF | TRBJ2-1 | NA | NA | TRBV24-1
TGTGCCAGCAGCGCGGGACAGACTGGAAACACCATATATTTT | CASSAGQTGNTIYF | TRBJ1-3 | TRBD1 | NA | TRBV9
TGTGCCAGCAGCTTTGGACAGGGGGCTACTGAAGCTTTCTTT | CASSFGQGATEAFF | TRBJ1-1 | TRBD1 | NA | TRBV7-2